Listed below are T cell receptor beta chains from one sample, sequenced in a study of T cells in pancreatic ductal adenocarcinoma. This table comes from immunoSEQ multiplex PCR, and its TCRdb copy is limited to in-frame clones, with some not included. The sample contains roughly 100,000 clones, 90% to 95% of which appear only once. Sequencing input: PBMCs. The receptors stem from a human donor with pancreatic ductal adenocarcinoma. Both conserved end residues are part of each CDR3. Fields, in order: V gene, J gene, clone size, D gene, CDR3 protein, CDR3 DNA. The D gene is left open where the match is weak. A clone size is listed for some rows: how often the clone was seen (once, few, many), or a class if it is expanded.

TRBV11-2	TRBJ2-7	once	TRBD2	CASSLESSGGEYEQYF	TGTGCCAGCAGCTTAGAGTCTAGCGGGGGGGAGTACGAGCAGTACTTC
TRBV5-1	TRBJ2-2	.	TRBD2	CASNRAGERELFF	TGCGCCAGCAACCGGGCGGGAGAGAGGGAGCTGTTTTTT
TRBV2	TRBJ1-5	.	.	CASSGGVDQPQHF	TGTGCCAGCTCTGGAGGGGTAGATCAGCCCCAGCATTTT
TRBV4-1	TRBJ2-3	.	TRBD2	CASSPGLATDTQYF	TGCGCCAGCAGCCCCGGACTAGCCACAGATACGCAGTATTTT
TRBV6-6	TRBJ1-2	.	.	CASRDSYGYTF	TGTGCCAGCAGGGACAGCTATGGCTACACCTTC
TRBV6-5	TRBJ2-7	.	TRBD2	CASSPGLVFSEQYF	TGTGCCAGCAGCCCCGGACTAGTCTTTTCCGAGCAGTACTTC
TRBV5-8	TRBJ2-7	.	TRBD1	CASNTQGVYEQYF	TGTGCCAGCAACACGCAGGGGGTCTACGAGCAGTACTTC
TRBV20-1	TRBJ2-5	.	.	CSASNGETQYF	TGCAGTGCTAGCAACGGGGAGACCCAGTACTTC
TRBV6-1	TRBJ2-2	.	.	CASRPRPSTGELFF	TGTGCCAGCAGGCCTAGACCTAGTACCGGGGAGCTGTTTTTT
TRBV7-6	TRBJ2-5	.	.	CASSLAPRQETQYF	TGTGCCAGCAGCTTAGCCCCCAGACAAGAGACCCAGTACTTC
TRBV7-2	TRBJ2-2	.	TRBD1	CASSLTGGTGELFF	TGTGCCAGCAGCTTAACAGGGGGAACCGGGGAGCTGTTTTTT
TRBV5-4	TRBJ2-5	.	.	CASSPATQETQYF	TGTGCCAGCAGCCCGGCGACTCAAGAGACCCAGTACTTC
TRBV7-6	TRBJ2-3	.	.	CASSARESTDTQYF	TGTGCCAGCAGCGCCCGGGAGAGCACAGATACGCAGTATTTT
TRBV14	TRBJ2-3	.	.	CASSQFQDTQYF	TGTGCCAGCAGCCAATTTCAAGATACGCAGTATTTT
TRBV19	TRBJ2-1	.	.	CASSSLRHRDYNEQFF	TGTGCCAGTAGTTCCCTACGCCACCGGGACTACAATGAGCAGTTCTTC
TRBV7-2	TRBJ2-2	.	.	CASSLLTSVYGELFF	TGTGCCAGCAGCTTACTAACTAGTGTTTACGGGGAGCTGTTTTTT
TRBV9	TRBJ2-5	.	.	CASSVGGHQETQYF	TGTGCCAGCAGCGTAGGCGGCCACCAAGAGACCCAGTACTTC
TRBV10-1	TRBJ1-5	.	.	CASRREGGGSNQPQHF	TGCGCCAGCAGAAGGGAGGGCGGCGGTAGCAATCAGCCCCAGCATTTT
TRBV7-3	TRBJ2-1	.	.	CASSLTASSYNEQFF	TGTGCCAGCAGCTTAACTGCGAGCTCCTACAATGAGCAGTTCTTC
TRBV15	TRBJ2-2	.	TRBD2	CATNGTSLYTGELFF	TGTGCCACCAACGGGACTAGCCTATACACCGGGGAGCTGTTTTTT
TRBV27	TRBJ2-2	.	.	CASSLTGLNTGELFF	TGTGCCAGCAGTTTAACAGGGCTGAACACCGGGGAGCTGTTTTTT
TRBV4-1	TRBJ2-3	.	TRBD2	CASSQDASGSDTQYF	TGCGCCAGCAGCCAAGATGCTAGCGGGAGTGATACGCAGTATTTT
TRBV11-2	TRBJ2-7	.	TRBD2	CASSPTYILAEAF	TGTGCCAGCAGCCCCACATACATACTAGCGGAGGCCTTC
TRBV5-5	TRBJ2-1	once	.	CASSFTRGHNEQFF	TGTGCCAGCAGCTTTACCCGCGGCCACAATGAGCAGTTCTTC
TRBV5-6	TRBJ1-5	.	.	CASSLGGTGNQPQHF	TGTGCCAGCAGCTTGGGAGGCACGGGCAATCAGCCCCAGCATTTT
TRBV11-2	TRBJ2-7	.	TRBD2	CASSLAGGFSYEQYF	TGTGCCAGCAGCTTAGCGGGAGGGTTCTCCTACGAGCAGTACTTC
TRBV4-3	TRBJ2-3	.	.	CASSQGWGSGTDTQYF	TGCGCCAGCAGCCAAGGCTGGGGGAGCGGGACAGATACGCAGTATTTT
TRBV7-2	TRBJ2-3	once	TRBD2	CASSSMTSGNTDTQYF	TGTGCCAGCAGTTCCATGACTAGCGGGAACACAGATACGCAGTATTTT
TRBV7-9	TRBJ2-4	.	.	CASSSQGRGYKNIQYF	TGTGCCAGCAGCTCACAGGGACGGGGTTACAAAAACATTCAGTACTTC
TRBV29-1	TRBJ2-1	.	.	CSVEVLNEQFF	TGCAGCGTTGAAGTCTTGAATGAGCAGTTCTTC
TRBV21-1	TRBJ2-7	.	.	CASSGLAGESTYEQYF	TGTGCCAGCAGCGGACTAGCGGGAGAATCTACCTACGAGCAGTACTTC
TRBV7-9	TRBJ2-5	.	.	CASSLFAGEETQYF	TGTGCCAGCAGCTTATTCGCAGGGGAAGAGACCCAGTACTTC
TRBV5-1	TRBJ1-3	.	TRBD1	CASSSGQGSGNTIYF	TGCGCCAGCAGCTCGGGACAGGGAAGCGGAAACACCATATATTTT
TRBV18	TRBJ2-7	once	.	CASSPDLSHEQYF	TGTGCCAGCTCACCCGATCTTAGCCACGAGCAGTACTTC
TRBV2	TRBJ2-7	.	TRBD2	CASSPRGGLSEQYF	TGTGCCAGCAGTCCCCGGGGGGGTCTGTCTGAGCAGTACTTC
TRBV19	TRBJ1-5	.	TRBD1	CASSTDRENQPQHF	TGTGCCAGTAGTACGGACAGGGAGAATCAGCCCCAGCATTTT
TRBV18	TRBJ2-1	.	TRBD2	CASSPASGERKGQFF	TGTGCCAGCTCACCAGCTAGCGGGGAGAGGAAGGGGCAGTTCTTC
TRBV28	TRBJ1-3	.	.	CASSSPQGFSGNTIYF	TGTGCCAGCAGTTCTCCTCAGGGTTTCTCTGGAAACACCATATATTTT
TRBV7-3	TRBJ2-3	.	.	CASSVRAGLTDTQYF	TGTGCCAGCAGCGTTAGGGCAGGACTCACAGATACGCAGTATTTT
TRBV5-4	TRBJ1-4	.	.	CASSRTQGFEKLFF	TGTGCCAGCAGTCGGACACAAGGTTTTGAAAAACTGTTTTTT
TRBV27	TRBJ2-7	.	TRBD2	CATAGGGSYEQYF	TGTGCCACCGCGGGGGGAGGCTCCTACGAGCAGTACTTC
TRBV16	TRBJ2-7	.	TRBD1	CASSQTQGADEQYF	TGTGCCAGCAGCCAAACACAGGGGGCCGACGAGCAGTACTTC
TRBV5-1	TRBJ2-1	.	TRBD2	CASAGGSEQFF	TGCGCCAGCGCCGGGGGGAGTGAGCAGTTCTTC
TRBV13	TRBJ2-3	once	TRBD2	CASSRGGQGLGTDTQYF	TGTGCCAGCAGCCGCGGGGGGCAGGGGTTAGGGACAGATACGCAGTATTTT